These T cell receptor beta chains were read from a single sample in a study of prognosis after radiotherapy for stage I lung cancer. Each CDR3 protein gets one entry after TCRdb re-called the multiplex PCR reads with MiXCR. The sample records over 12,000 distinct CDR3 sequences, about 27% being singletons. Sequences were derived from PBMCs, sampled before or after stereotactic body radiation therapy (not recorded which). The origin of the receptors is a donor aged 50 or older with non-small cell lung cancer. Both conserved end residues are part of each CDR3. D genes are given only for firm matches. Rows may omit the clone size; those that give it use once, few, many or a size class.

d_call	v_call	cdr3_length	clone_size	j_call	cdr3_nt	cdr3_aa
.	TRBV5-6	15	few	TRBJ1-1	TGTGCCAGCAGCCCCGCCACAAGGTTTTTCACTGAAGCTTTCTTT	CASSPATRFFTEAFF
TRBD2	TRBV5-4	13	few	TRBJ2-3	TGTGCCAGCGGGACTAGCGCTACAGATACGCAGTATTTT	CASGTSATDTQYF
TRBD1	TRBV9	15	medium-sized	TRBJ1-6	TGTGCCAGCAGCCCCGTAGACAGGGGAGGGTCACCCCTCCACTTT	CASSPVDRGGSPLHF
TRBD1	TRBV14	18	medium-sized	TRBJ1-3	TGTGCCAGCAGCCATGTCCGGGACAGGGAGTTGTCTGGAAACACCATATATTTT	CASSHVRDRELSGNTIYF
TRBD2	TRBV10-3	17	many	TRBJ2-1	TGTGCCATCAGTGATTCCGTAGCGGGAAGCTCCTACAATGAGCAGTTCTTC	CAISDSVAGSSYNEQFF
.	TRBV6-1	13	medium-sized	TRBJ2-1	TGTGCCAGCAGTGTTCGCTTAGGGGTTGAGCAGTTCTTC	CASSVRLGVEQFF
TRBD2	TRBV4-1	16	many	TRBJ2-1	TGCGCCAGCAGTTCGACTAGCAATACCCCCTACAATGAGCAGTTCTTC	CASSSTSNTPYNEQFF
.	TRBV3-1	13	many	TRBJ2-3	TGTGCCAGCAGCCAATATCCTGGGGATACGCAGTATTTT	CASSQYPGDTQYF
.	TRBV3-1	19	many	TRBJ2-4	TGTGCCAGCAGCCTCATCTATGACCCTAGCTCCCGATCCCAAAACATTCAGTACTTC	CASSLIYDPSSRSQNIQYF
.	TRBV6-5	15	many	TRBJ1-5	TGTGCCAGCAGTTACTCGAGGGCACTAGGCCAGCCCCAGCATTTT	CASSYSRALGQPQHF
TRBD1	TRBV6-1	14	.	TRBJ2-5	TGTGCCAGCAGCCGACAGGGGGGGAGGGAGACCCAGTACTTC	CASSRQGGRETQYF
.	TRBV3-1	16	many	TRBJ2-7	TGTGCCAGCAGCCCCCACTCCTTAGCGGCCGGGGAGGAGCAGTACTTC	CASSPHSLAAGEEQYF
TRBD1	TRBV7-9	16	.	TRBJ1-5	TGTGCCAACAGCTCCGACCGGGACAGTGGCAATCAGCCCCAGCATTTT	CANSSDRDSGNQPQHF
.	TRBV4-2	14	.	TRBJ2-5	TGTGCCAGCAGCCCACAGGGTTGGGGAGAGACCCAGTACTTC	CASSPQGWGETQYF
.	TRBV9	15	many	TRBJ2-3	TGTGCCAGCAGCGTAGCTCTCAGGAGCACAGATACGCAGTATTTT	CASSVALRSTDTQYF
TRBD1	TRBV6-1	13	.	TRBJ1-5	TGTGCCGTCGGACAGGGTAGCAATCAGCCCCAGCATTTT	CAVGQGSNQPQHF
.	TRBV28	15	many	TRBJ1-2	TGTGCCAGCAGTTTTTTTTACCCAAGCGGAGAAGGCTACACCTTC	CASSFFYPSGEGYTF
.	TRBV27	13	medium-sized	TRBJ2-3	TGTGCCAGCAGTTTATTTCGGGGAGATACGCAGTATTTT	CASSLFRGDTQYF
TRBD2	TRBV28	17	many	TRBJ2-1	TGTGCCAGCAGTCCCCGGGTGGGTCTAGCGGGAGGCAATGAGCAGTTCTTC	CASSPRVGLAGGNEQFF
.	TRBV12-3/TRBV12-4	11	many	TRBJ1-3	TGTGCCAGCGGGAGACAGAACACCATATATTTT	CASGRQNTIYF
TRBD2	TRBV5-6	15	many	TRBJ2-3	TGTGCCAGCAGCTCTACTAGCGGGGGCACAGATACGCAGTATTTT	CASSSTSGGTDTQYF
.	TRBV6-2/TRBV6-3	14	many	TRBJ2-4	TGTGCCAGCAGTTACGGTAGGGCCAGAGACATTCAGTACTTC	CASSYGRARDIQYF
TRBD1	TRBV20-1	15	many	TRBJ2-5	TGCAGTGCTCATCGGTGGGGACAGGCGGGGGAGACCCAGTACTTC	CSAHRWGQAGETQYF
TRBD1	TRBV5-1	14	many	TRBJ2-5	TGCGCCAGCAGCCCTTGGACAGGGAGGGAGACCCAGTACTTC	CASSPWTGRETQYF
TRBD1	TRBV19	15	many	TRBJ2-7	TGTGCCAGTAGTACCCTCTCAGGGGGCCTGTACGAGCAGTACTTC	CASSTLSGGLYEQYF
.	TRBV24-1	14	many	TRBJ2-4	TGTGCCACCAGTGATTCGGGCAGGGCGAACATTCAGTACTTC	CATSDSGRANIQYF
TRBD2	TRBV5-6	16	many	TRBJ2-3	TGTGCCAGCAGCAGACGGACTAGCGGTATCACAGATACGCAGTATTTT	CASSRRTSGITDTQYF
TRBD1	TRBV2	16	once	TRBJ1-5	TGTGCCAGCAGTGAAGGGGACAGATATAGAAATCAGCGCCAGCATTTT	CASSEGDRYRNQRQHF
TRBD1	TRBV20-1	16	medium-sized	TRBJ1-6	TGCAGTGCCAACGATCCGGGACAGGGGACCGGTTCACCCCTCCACTTT	CSANDPGQGTGSPLHF
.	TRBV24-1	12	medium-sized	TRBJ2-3	TGTGCCACCGGGGCTCTAACAGATACGCAGTATTTT	CATGALTDTQYF
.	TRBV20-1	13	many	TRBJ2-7	TGCAGTGCATGCGGGACAGAGTCCTACGAGCAGTACTTC	CSACGTESYEQYF
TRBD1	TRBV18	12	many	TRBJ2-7	TGTGCCAGCTCACGGACAGGGTACGAGCAGTACTTC	CASSRTGYEQYF
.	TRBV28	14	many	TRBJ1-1	TGTGCCAGCAGTTTCGGGGGGGCGAACACTGAAGCTTTCTTT	CASSFGGANTEAFF
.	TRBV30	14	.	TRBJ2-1	TGTGCCTGGAGTCTTACTTGCGGATACAATGAGCAGTTCTTC	CAWSLTCGYNEQFF
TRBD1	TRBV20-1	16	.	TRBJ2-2	TGCAGCTCCACAGACAGGGCCAGAACTTACACCGGGGAGCTGTTTTTT	CSSTDRARTYTGELFF
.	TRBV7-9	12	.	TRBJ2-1	TGTGCCAGCAGCCTACCGGGACTGGAGCAGTTCTTC	CASSLPGLEQFF
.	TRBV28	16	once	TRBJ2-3	TGTGCCAGCAGTTTGGGTTACGGTTCAATCAGAGATACGCTGTATTTT	CASSLGYGSIRDTLYF
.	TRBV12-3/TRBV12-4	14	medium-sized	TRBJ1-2	TGTGCCAGCAGTTTGAATTTTCGAGATCACGGCTACACCTTC	CASSLNFRDHGYTF
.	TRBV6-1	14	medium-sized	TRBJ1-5	TGTGCCAGCAGTGAGTACTATAGCAATCAGCCCCAGCATTTT	CASSEYYSNQPQHF
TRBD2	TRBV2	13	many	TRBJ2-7	TGTGCCAGCAACGGGCGGGAGGGCCTCGAGCAGTACTTC	CASNGREGLEQYF